A few counts support the clone carrying this T cell receptor (beta chain). The antigen remains undetermined. Alongside a J-beta primer mix, a sample-barcoded 5' primer served in a second PCR lasting about 7 to 11 cycles. One entry per CDR3 protein results from TCRdb running MiXCR on the 5' RACE reads. Of about 780,000 distinct CDR3 sequences in the sample, about half were seen once. The source of the sample is a study of blood T cells in healthy people across ages. Findings and caveats of the study: From one million sequenced T cells, diversity estimates were lower bounds.

With 6 bases clipped from V and 0 bases from J, the junction kept 9 bases outside the gene matches. The CDR3 is 18 amino acids. CDR1 and CDR2 (germline): MNHEY, SMNVEV (reference sequence). Sequencing used blood. The clonotype comes from a man at least 80 years old in good health. The chain couples TRBV27 to TRBJ2-6; TRBD1 aligns across 9 bases. CDR3 in amino acids: CASSEGQGYLSGANVLTF. The CDR3 DNA sequence: TGTGCCAGCAGCGAGGGACAGGGATACCTCTCTGGGGCCAACGTCCTGACTTTC.